The 23 T cell receptor beta chains below all came from one sample that was sequenced in a study of naive and memory T cell subsets. Two oligonucleotides, mixed equimolar, formed the beta constant-region primer covering TRBC1 and TRBC2. Four rounds of PCR amplified the ligated cDNA using nested alpha and beta constant-region primers plus SP2. Using its own MiXCR run on the UMI-ligation and nested PCR reads, TCRdb lists one record per CDR3 protein. The sample comprises some 82,000 distinct CDR3 sequences, over 9% of which are singletons, and 0.13% rests with the top ten. Whole-study findings and limits: Possibly reflecting memory cells re-expressing CD45RA, a few larger clonotypes occurred in naive repertoires, especially CD8.

Their antigen targets remain unknown. The sample comprised naive CD4+ T cells from blood. These receptors were taken from a human donor in good health.

This clonotype was observed a handful of times. This chain connects TRBV3-1 to TRBJ2-1; TRBD2 is a possible D gene (5 bases). The germline gives CDR1 LGHDT, CDR2 YNNKEL (reference sequence). CDR3 size: 14 residues. V lost 2 bases to trimming and J lost 7 bases, with 12 bases between them. The CDR3 reads CASSQRARANEQFF. The CDR3, as DNA: TGTGCCAGCAGCCAACGGGCGCGGGCAAATGAGCAGTTCTTC.

This clonotype came up a few times. In DNA form, the CDR3 reads TGTGCCAGCAGCTTAGGCGGTACCTACGAGCAGTACTTC. This translates into CASSLGGTYEQYF. V usage is TRBV7-9 and J usage is TRBJ2-7; no firm D call. The CDR3 is 13 amino acids. Germline CDR1 and CDR2: SEHNR and FQNEAQ (reference sequence). Trimming took 1 base from V and 2 from J, leaving 6 bases between them.

This clonotype was counted ten times or more. This chain connects TRBV6-2 or TRBV6-3 to TRBJ2-1; the D gene is possibly TRBD1 (5 bases). Per the germline V gene, CDR1 is MNHEY and CDR2 is SVGEGT. This CDR3 spans 15 amino acids. V dropped 8 bases and J dropped 4 bases, with 18 bases sitting between them. The CDR3 nucleotides are TGTGCCAGCCGATCGTCGCAGGGATTATACAATGAGCAGTTCTTC. It translates to CASRSSQGLYNEQFF.

The genes are TRBV18 and TRBJ1-6; D unclear. Germline CDR1 and CDR2: KGHSH and LQKENI. Trimming left V 1 base short and J 5 bases short, with 3 bases between. This CDR3 is 13 amino acids long. As DNA, the CDR3 is TGTGCCAGCTCACCACAAGATAATTCACCCCTCCACTTT. This encodes CASSPQDNSPLHF.

This clonotype was detected only a few times. V and J are TRBV7-2 and TRBJ1-1; 8 bases fit TRBD1. V lost 5 bases, J lost 6 bases, and 5 bases stayed unmatched. This CDR3 has 13 amino acids. The V gene's germline CDR1 is SGHTA and CDR2 FQGNSA. CDR3 amino acids: CASSRDRGSEAFF. CDR3 coding DNA: TGTGCCAGCAGCCGCGACAGGGGTTCTGAAGCTTTCTTT.

In its sample, this clonotype was seen a few times. The chain joins TRBV29-1 to TRBJ1-1, with D hard to call. The germline V and J ends were trimmed by 6 bases and 7 bases, with 18 bases remaining between them. The CDR3 spans 13 residues. CDR1 and CDR2 from the germline V gene are SQVTM and ANQGSEA. Here the CDR3 DNA reads TGCAGCGTCCACCGACCGTTATCGAATGAAGCTTTCTTT. Translation: CSVHRPLSNEAFF. Complete variable domain (other parts from reference TRBV29-1 and TRBJ1-1): SAVISQKPSRDICQRGTSLTIQCQVDSQVTMMFWYRQQPGQSLTLIATANQGSEATYESGFVIDKFPISRPNLTFSTLTVSNMSPEDSSIYLCSVHRPLSNEAFFGQGTRLTVV.

This clonotype was recorded at least ten times. The chain uses TRBV12-3 or TRBV12-4 and TRBJ1-3, with D uncertain. Trimming cost V 3 bases and J 7 bases, with 16 bases left between them. The CDR3 is 15 residues long. CDR3 coding DNA: TGTGCCAGCAGTTTGGGAGGAATCCCGCCGAACACCATATATTTT. The encoded protein is CASSLGGIPPNTIYF.

This clonotype occurred a few times. J is TRBJ2-1 and V is TRBV6-2 or TRBV6-3, with 7 bases that match TRBD1. Germline V gene data show CDR1 as MNHEY and CDR2 as SVGEGT. The V segment lost 0 bases and the J segment 10 bases; nucleotides outside the gene matches: 18. This CDR3 has 18 residues. The CDR3 loop reads CASSYSSLGVRGWSEQFF. CDR3 nucleotide sequence: TGTGCCAGCAGTTACTCGAGTTTGGGAGTCAGGGGGTGGTCCGAGCAGTTCTTC.

V gene TRBV10-3 combines with J gene TRBJ2-1; D is unresolved. This CDR3 has 14 residues. CDR1 is ENHRY and CDR2 is SYGVKD in the germline V gene. V lost 6 bases and J lost 0, with 9 bases in between. The CDR3, as DNA: TGTGCCATCAGGGAAACAGTCTCCTACAATGAGCAGTTCTTC. It translates to CAIRETVSYNEQFF.

The chain carries TRBV5-1 and TRBJ2-2; no clear D gene. The CDR3 contains 17 residues. V lost 0 bases and J 0 bases, leaving 12 bases between the germline ends. Germline assignment: CDR1 SGHRS and CDR2 YFSETQ. CDR3 protein: CASSLDPPETNTGELFF. As DNA, the CDR3 is TGCGCCAGCAGCTTGGACCCCCCCGAAACGAACACCGGGGAGCTGTTTTTT.

In this sample, this clonotype turned up a few times. This chain links TRBV4-2 with TRBJ1-4; D not certain. The V and J ends lost 1 base and 2 bases respectively, with 8 bases between them. The V gene's germline CDR1 is LGHNA and CDR2 YNFKEQ. This CDR3 is built from 15 residues. The CDR3 sequence is CASSQVLPTNEKLFF. The CDR3 DNA follows: TGTGCCAGCAGCCAAGTTCTACCGACTAATGAAAAACTGTTTTTT.

This clonotype was detected a few times. J is TRBJ2-1 and V is TRBV29-1, with TRBD2 matching over 7 bases. The germline V gene has CDR1 SQVTM and CDR2 ANQGSEA. The CDR3 is made up of 15 amino acids. Trimming at V came to 4 bases and at J to 2 bases, leaving 8 bases not matched to a gene. CDR3 amino acids: CSVVLGGRAYNEQFF. The CDR3 nucleotides are TGCAGCGTTGTGCTAGGCGGGAGAGCCTACAATGAGCAGTTCTTC.

This sequence joins TRBV6-2 or TRBV6-3 and TRBJ2-3; possibly TRBD2 for D (5 bases). CDR1 and CDR2 (germline): MNHEY, SVGEGT. The CDR3 loop spans 12 amino acids. V lost 6 bases and J lost 7, with 11 bases in between. The CDR3 DNA sequence: TGTGCCAGCAGCGACCGGGGATATACGCAGTATTTT. Its protein is CASSDRGYTQYF.

The chain employs TRBV25-1 and TRBJ1-6, with no clear D. From germline, CDR1 is MGHDK and CDR2 SYGVNS. The CDR3 runs to 14 residues. V lost 0 bases and J lost 6, with 6 bases in between. In DNA, the CDR3 is TGTGCCAGCAGTGAATATCGGACTAATTCACCCCTCCACTTT. This sequence encodes CASSEYRTNSPLHF.

This clonotype was detected a few times. The chain joins TRBV6-5 to TRBJ2-4; no definite D call. There are 14 residues in the CDR3. From germline, CDR1 is MNHEY and CDR2 SVGAGI. V was shortened by 5 bases and J by 4 bases, with 12 bases between the two germline ends. The CDR3 DNA sequence: TGTGCCAGCAGTCGTGTCTTACGAAAAAACATTCAGTACTTC. This translates into CASSRVLRKNIQYF.

The V gene is TRBV24-1, the J gene TRBJ1-5; unclear D gene. Germline V gives CDR1 KGHDR, CDR2 SFDVKD. The CDR3 runs 14 residues. The ends were cut back, 5 bases at V and 6 bases at J, with 13 bases in the middle. CDR3 sequence (DNA): TGTGCCACCAGTGCGTCAATAGTAAGTCAGCCCCAGCATTTT. Protein product: CATSASIVSQPQHF.

The J gene is TRBJ2-7, the V gene TRBV12-3 or TRBV12-4; TRBD1 agrees at 10 bases. CDR3 length: 18 residues. V lost 5 bases to trimming and J lost 4 bases; unmatched junction nucleotides: 17. The CDR3 loop is CASSPTPLLDRGRYEQYF. The CDR3 DNA follows: TGTGCCAGCAGTCCCACCCCTCTACTTGACAGGGGGCGGTACGAGCAGTACTTC.

This clonotype has ten or more counts. This chain joins TRBV28 and TRBJ2-3, with D unresolved. This CDR3 comprises 14 residues. CDR1 and CDR2 from the germline V gene are MDHEN and SYDVKM. The ends were cut back, 3 bases at V and 6 bases at J, with 13 bases in the middle. The CDR3 DNA reads TGTGCCAGCAGTTTTTTGGCACCCGTGGATACGCAGTATTTT. Its protein product is CASSFLAPVDTQYF.

Remarks on this clonotype: Germline and junction disagree at one end, which may indicate a read error. The rearrangement joins TRBV7-7 to TRBJ2-2; no firm D call. The CDR3 has 16 amino acids. CDR1 and CDR2 (germline): SSHAT, FNYEAQ (reference sequence). The CDR3: CASSLAPAVLFGELFF. The CDR3, as DNA: TGTGCTAGCAGCTTAGCCCCCGCCGTCTTGTTCGGGGAGCTGTTTTTT.

The V call is TRBV20-1, the J call TRBJ1-1; possibly TRBD1 for D (5 bases). V lost 2 bases and J 4 bases, leaving 17 bases between the germline ends. The germline V gene has CDR1 DFQATT and CDR2 SNEGSKA (reference sequence). The CDR3 runs to 15 residues. The CDR3: CSARRPGPGGTEAFF. The CDR3 DNA sequence: TGCAGTGCTAGACGACCGGGACCGGGGGGCACTGAAGCTTTCTTT.

This clonotype was picked up a small number of times. The chain joins TRBV12-3 or TRBV12-4 to TRBJ2-7; maybe TRBD1 (7 bases). The V end was cut by 6 bases, the J end by 1 base, with 25 bases between. The CDR3 has 18 amino acids. The CDR3 DNA sequence: TGTGCCAGCAGCCCGCACATCCGGGGGACAGCGAGTTCCTACGAGCAGTACTTC. Translated, it gives CASSPHIRGTASSYEQYF.

There are many counts of this clonotype. The chain joins TRBV11-3 to TRBJ2-7; D tentatively fits TRBD1 or TRBD2 (6 bases each). The ends were cut back, 1 base at V and 2 bases at J, with 15 bases in the middle. This CDR3 comprises 16 residues. CDR1 is SGHNT and CDR2 is YENEEA in the germline V gene. Written as DNA, the CDR3 is TGTGCCAGCAGCTTAGGGGACAATAGCGGAACCTACGAGCAGTACTTC. This gives the protein CASSLGDNSGTYEQYF.

The chain combines TRBV20-1 with TRBJ2-5; D is uncertain. The V and J ends lost 7 bases and 2 bases respectively, with 8 bases between them. In germline, CDR1 is DFQATT, CDR2 SNEGSKA (reference sequence). The CDR3 length is 11 residues. The CDR3 DNA reads TGCAGTGGCAGCTCGCAAGAGACCCAGTACTTC. Encoded protein: CSGSSQETQYF.